The 8 T cell receptor beta chains in this list originate from one sample, sequenced in a study of T cells in Graves' hyperthyroidism and ophthalmopathy. Using RNA transcripts as the source, TCR beta CDR3 regions were amplified. Carried out on the TCR CDR3, a first-round RT-PCR used the HTBI primer set. A single record per CDR3 protein comes from TCRdb applying MiXCR to the multiplex PCR reads. The sample lists about 680,000 distinct CDR3 sequences; around a third were seen once. The specimen was blood. These TCRs come from a woman aged 40-49 years with Graves' hyperthyroidism.

This clonotype came up many times. The V gene is TRBV7-8, the J gene TRBJ1-1; possibly TRBD1 for D (6 bases). Germline CDR1 is SGHVS and CDR2 is FQNEAQ. The CDR3 consists of 14 residues. V was shortened by 5 bases and J by 3 bases, with 13 bases between the two germline ends. The CDR3 DNA sequence: TGTGCCAGCAGCCCTCTAACAGGGTACACTGAAGCTTTCTTT. As protein: CASSPLTGYTEAFF.

This clonotype has a handful of counts. V and J are TRBV12-3 or TRBV12-4 and TRBJ1-3, with 7 bases fitting TRBD1. V lost 6 bases to trimming and J lost 6 bases; unmatched junction nucleotides: 2. The CDR3 contains 12 residues. The CDR3: CASSGTANTIYF. As DNA, the CDR3 is TGTGCCAGCAGCGGGACAGCAAACACCATATATTTT.

V is TRBV7-6 and J is TRBJ1-1; D is unclear. The germline V and J ends were trimmed by 5 bases and 10 bases, with 14 bases remaining between them. CDR3 size: 12 residues. Germline CDR1 is SGHVS and CDR2 is FNYEAQ. CDR3 region: CASSQDRARAFF. In nucleotides, the CDR3 is TGTGCCAGCAGCCAAGATCGGGCAAGAGCTTTCTTT.

The V gene is TRBV4-1, the J gene TRBJ1-5, with D unclear. This CDR3 contains 13 residues. Germline assignment: CDR1 MGHRA and CDR2 YSYEKL. The V and J ends lost 0 bases and 8 bases respectively, with 8 bases between them. CDR3 protein: CASSQDPLEPQHF. The CDR3 region has the DNA TGCGCCAGCAGCCAAGATCCTTTGGAGCCCCAGCATTTT.

The chain has TRBV4-3 and TRBJ2-7, with a possible D match to TRBD1 (5 bases). Germline CDR1 and CDR2: LGHNA and YSLEER. CDR3 size: 15 residues. Trimming removed 1 base from V and 6 bases from J, with 16 bases in between. The CDR3 DNA reads as TGCGCCAGCAGCCAAGTGATTCTACAGGCTGGCGAGCAGTACTTC. It encodes CASSQVILQAGEQYF.

This clonotype was counted once. The rearrangement uses TRBV7-9 and TRBJ2-7, with TRBD2 matching over 8 bases. CDR3 length: 14 residues. Germline loops: CDR1 SEHNR, CDR2 FQNEAQ (reference sequence). Trimming removed 7 bases from V and 5 bases from J; junction bases left unmatched: 10. CDR3 nucleotide sequence: TGTGCCAGCACTTTGGGGACTAGGATCCACGAGCAGTACTTC. Translated, it gives CASTLGTRIHEQYF.

The gene calls are TRBV12-3 or TRBV12-4 and TRBJ2-2; 12 bases are a match to TRBD1. The CDR3 consists of 17 residues. Losses at the gene ends were 5 bases for V and 1 base for J; bases not matched to a gene: 5. CDR3 amino acids: CASSHGTGGVNTGELFF. The CDR3 DNA reads as TGTGCCAGCAGTCACGGGACAGGGGGCGTGAACACCGGGGAGCTGTTTTTT.

The sample holds a few counts of this clonotype. The rearrangement uses TRBV19 and TRBJ1-1; D gene unclear. CDR1 and CDR2 (germline): LNHDA, SQIVND (reference sequence). The V gene lost 7 bases and the J gene lost 3 bases, with 0 bases spanning the gap. The CDR3 runs 9 residues. The DNA of the CDR3 is TGTGCCAGTAACACTGAAGCTTTCTTT. Translation: CASNTEAFF.